This T cell receptor (beta chain) is drawn from a study of OX40 agonist ivuxolimab in advanced cancers. Across the whole study: It was permissible to have had prior anti-PD-1, anti-PD-L1 or anti-CTLA-4 therapy, and less than 45% had some. Three patients got partial responses; one had hepatocellular carcinoma and two had cutaneous melanoma.

V was cut by 5 bases and J by 4 bases, with 6 bases left in between. CDR1 is MNHNY, CDR2 SVGAGI, per germline (reference sequence). This CDR3 has 12 amino acids. Profiled with immunoSEQ multiplex PCR; TCRdb holds only in-frame clones, not every one. Of some 67,000 clones in the sample, approximately 90% were seen once. General study findings and limits: Among the lowest levels of clonal expansion were found in partial responders at 0.1-3.0 mg/kg. Dose levels from 0.1 to 3.0 mg/kg saw CD4+ and CD8+ blood T cells expand clonally by week 6.

Of note for this clone: Its antigen is unknown.

Sequenced material: CD4+ or CD8+ T cells sorted from blood, taken in a trial of the OX40 agonist ivuxolimab. The receptor was isolated from an adult with an advanced solid tumor such as melanoma, head and neck, liver or kidney cancer. V gene TRBV6-6 combines with J gene TRBJ1-5; D remains ambiguous. The CDR3 loop reads CASSGSNQPQHF. The CDR3 coding sequence is TGTGCCAGCAGTGGGTCGAATCAGCCCCAGCATTTT.